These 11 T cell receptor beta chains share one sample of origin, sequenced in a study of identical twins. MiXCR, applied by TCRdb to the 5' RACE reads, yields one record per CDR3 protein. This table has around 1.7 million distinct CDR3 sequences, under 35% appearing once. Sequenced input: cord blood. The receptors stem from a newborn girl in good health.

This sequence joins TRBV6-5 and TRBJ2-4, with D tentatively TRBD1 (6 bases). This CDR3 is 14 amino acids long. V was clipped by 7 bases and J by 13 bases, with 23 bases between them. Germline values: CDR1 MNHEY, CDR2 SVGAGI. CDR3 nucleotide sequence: TGTGCCAGCACCTTATCAACAGGGACCTACGTGCAGTACTTC. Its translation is CASTLSTGTYVQYF.

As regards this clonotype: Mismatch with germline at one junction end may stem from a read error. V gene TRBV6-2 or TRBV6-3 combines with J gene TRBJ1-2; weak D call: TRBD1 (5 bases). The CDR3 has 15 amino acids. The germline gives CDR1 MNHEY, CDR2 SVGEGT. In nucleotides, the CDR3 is TGTACCAGCAGTTCGAGCAGGGCGGAGATCTATGGCTACACCTTC. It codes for CTSSSSRAEIYGYTF.

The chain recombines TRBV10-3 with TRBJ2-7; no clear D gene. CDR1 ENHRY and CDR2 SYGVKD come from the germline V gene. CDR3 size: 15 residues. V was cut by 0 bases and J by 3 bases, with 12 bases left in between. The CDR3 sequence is CAISESIGSVYEQYF. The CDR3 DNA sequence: TGTGCCATCAGTGAGTCGATCGGCAGTGTCTACGAGCAGTACTTC.

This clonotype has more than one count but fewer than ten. CDR3 sequence reads: CSAGDPGQGGRNSLHGYTF. DNA of the CDR3: TGCAGTGCTGGCGATCCGGGACAGGGAGGACGCAACTCTCTCCATGGCTACACCTTC. The V gene is TRBV20-1, the J gene TRBJ1-2, with 9 positions matching TRBD1. This CDR3 is built from 19 residues. CDR1 DFQATT and CDR2 SNEGSKA come from the germline V gene (reference sequence). The V and J ends lost 5 bases and 6 bases, in that order; junction bases with no gene match: 25.

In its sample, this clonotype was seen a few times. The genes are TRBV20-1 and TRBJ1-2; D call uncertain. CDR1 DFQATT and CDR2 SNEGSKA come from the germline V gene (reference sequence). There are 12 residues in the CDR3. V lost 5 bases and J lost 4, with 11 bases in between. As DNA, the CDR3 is TGCAGTGCTCCCGGGAAACTCTATGGCTACACCTTC. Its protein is CSAPGKLYGYTF.

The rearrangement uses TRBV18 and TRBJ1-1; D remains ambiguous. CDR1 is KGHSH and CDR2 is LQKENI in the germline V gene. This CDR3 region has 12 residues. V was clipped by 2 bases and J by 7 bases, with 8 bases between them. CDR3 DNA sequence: TGTGCCAGCTCACCAGGGGTCTTTGAAGCTTTCTTT. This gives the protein CASSPGVFEAFF.

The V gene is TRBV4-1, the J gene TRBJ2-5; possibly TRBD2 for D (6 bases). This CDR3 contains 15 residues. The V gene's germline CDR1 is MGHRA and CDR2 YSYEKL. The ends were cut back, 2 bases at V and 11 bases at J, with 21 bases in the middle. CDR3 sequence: CASSQLGGSNNEQYF. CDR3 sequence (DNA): TGCGCCAGCAGCCAACTAGGAGGGAGCAACAATGAGCAGTACTTC.

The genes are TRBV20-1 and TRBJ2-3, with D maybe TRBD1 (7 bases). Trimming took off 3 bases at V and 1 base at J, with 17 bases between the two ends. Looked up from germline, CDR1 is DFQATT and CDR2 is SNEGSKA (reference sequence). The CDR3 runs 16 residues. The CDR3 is CSASVPQGEGTDTQYF. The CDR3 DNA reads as TGCAGTGCTAGTGTCCCCCAGGGGGAGGGCACAGATACGCAGTATTTT.

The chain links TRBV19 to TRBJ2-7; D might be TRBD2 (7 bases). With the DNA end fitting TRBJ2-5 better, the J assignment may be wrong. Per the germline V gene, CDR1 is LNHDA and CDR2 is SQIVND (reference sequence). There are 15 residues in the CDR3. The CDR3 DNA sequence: TGTGCCAGTAGTCTTTTGGCGGGGGCCGGAGAGACCCAGTACTTC. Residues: CASSLLAGAGETQYF.

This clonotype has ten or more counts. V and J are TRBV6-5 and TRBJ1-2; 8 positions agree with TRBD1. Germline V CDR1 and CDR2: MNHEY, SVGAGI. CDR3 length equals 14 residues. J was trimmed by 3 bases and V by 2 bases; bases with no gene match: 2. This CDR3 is CASSYEDRDYGYTF. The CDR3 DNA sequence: TGTGCCAGCAGTTACGAGGACAGGGACTATGGCTACACCTTC.

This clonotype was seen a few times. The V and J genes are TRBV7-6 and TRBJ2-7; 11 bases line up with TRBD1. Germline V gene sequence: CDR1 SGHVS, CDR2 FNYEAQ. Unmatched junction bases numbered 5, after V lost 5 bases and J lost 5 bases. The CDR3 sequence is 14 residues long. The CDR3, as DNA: TGTGCCAGCAGCGCGGGACAGGGGGTGGACGAGCAGTACTTC. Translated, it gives CASSAGQGVDEQYF.